Here is one TCR beta chain with its context. Time point: persistent/refractory GD, antithyroid drugs over 5 years with positive TRAb. PBMCs provided the RNA from which the TCR library was made. For TCR beta, libraries came from iRepertoire HTBI primers and Arm-PCR of CDR3 regions. Using its own MiXCR run on the multiplex PCR reads, TCRdb lists one record per CDR3 protein. The sample has 390,000 or so distinct CDR3 sequences; roughly 23% are singletons. The sample belongs to a study of regulatory T cells in long-lasting Graves disease. CDR1 and CDR2 (germline): MNHEY, SVGAGI. The CDR3 totals 15 residues. Trimming removed 3 bases from V and 0 bases from J, with 12 bases in between.

The rearrangement links TRBV6-5 to TRBJ2-7; possibly TRBD1 or TRBD2 for D (5 bases each). This TCR was recovered from a woman in her forties with Graves disease. Material: peripheral blood mononuclear cells (PBMCs), obtained when the disease was refractory, from a patient treated with antithyroid drugs. This CDR3 is CASSYRAGTSYEQYF. CDR3 in DNA: TGTGCCAGCAGTTATCGGGCAGGGACCTCCTACGAGCAGTACTTC.